The 31 T cell receptor beta chains below come from one sample, sequenced in a study of T cell responses to AZD1222 COVID-19 vaccine. Libraries were prepared by immunoSEQ multiplex PCR; TCRdb keeps only in-frame clonotypes and omits some of them. Here the sample spans under 200,000 clones, around 94% being singletons. The sample consisted of peripheral blood, taken on day 0 of AZD1222 vaccination. All receptors come from an adult in good health.

The gene calls are TRBV18 and TRBJ2-7; 7 positions agree with TRBD1. Per germline, CDR1 KGHSH and CDR2 LQKENI. There are 12 residues in the CDR3. V gave up 3 bases and J gave up 4 bases; unmatched junction bases: 0. CDR3 bases: TGTGCCAGCTCACCGACAGGGTACGAGCAGTACTTC. This translates into CASSPTGYEQYF.

Notes on this clone: This same CDR3 is encoded by further DNA sequences in the sample. This sequence joins TRBV18 and TRBJ1-6; D ambiguous. Germline CDR1 is KGHSH and CDR2 is LQKENI. The CDR3 sequence is 12 residues long. The germline V and J ends were trimmed by 2 bases and 5 bases, with 1 base remaining between them. The CDR3 is CASSPDNSPLHF. Here the CDR3 DNA reads TGTGCCAGCTCACCAGATAATTCACCCCTCCACTTT.

The J gene is TRBJ1-2, the V gene TRBV2, with 9 bases lining up with TRBD1. The CDR3 spans 13 residues. Per the germline V gene, CDR1 is SNHLY and CDR2 is FYNNEI. J was trimmed by 8 bases and V by 3 bases; bases with no gene match: 4. The CDR3 here is CASSEGDRAGYTF. CDR3 bases: TGTGCCAGCAGTGAGGGGGACAGGGCGGGCTACACCTTC.

V usage is TRBV6-4 and J usage is TRBJ1-6, with 8 bases identical to TRBD1. Germline CDR1 and CDR2: MRHNA and SNTAGT. This CDR3 comprises 14 residues. V shed 4 bases, J shed 9 bases, and the junction held 5 bases outside the gene matches. The CDR3 DNA is TGTGCCAGCAGTGCTGGACAGGGACTTTCACCCCTCCACTTT. Amino acid sequence: CASSAGQGLSPLHF.

This chain uses TRBV6-5 with TRBJ1-3, with 7 nucleotides matching TRBD1. The CDR3 extends over 14 amino acids. Per germline, CDR1 MNHEY and CDR2 SVGAGI. Losses at the gene ends were 6 bases for V and 2 bases for J; bases not matched to a gene: 4. CDR3: CASRQTGTGNTIYF. The CDR3 bases are TGTGCCAGCAGACAGACAGGGACTGGAAACACCATATATTTT.

The gene calls are TRBV4-1 and TRBJ1-5; D unresolved. V lost 4 bases and J lost 6, with 19 bases in between. CDR1 is MGHRA and CDR2 is YSYEKL in the germline V gene. The CDR3 length is 16 residues. The CDR3 DNA sequence: TGCGCCAGCAGCCCTAATATGGGGATTGTTCCTCAGCCCCAGCATTTT. Protein: CASSPNMGIVPQPQHF.

About this clone: Other DNA sequences in this specimen translate into the identical CDR3. The chain links TRBV5-1 to TRBJ2-1; weak D call: TRBD2 (6 bases). V was shortened by 2 bases and J by 0 bases, with 9 bases between the two germline ends. CDR1 and CDR2 from the germline V gene are SGHRS and YFSETQ. This CDR3 is 15 amino acids long. The CDR3 nucleotides read TGCGCCAGCAGCTTTGGAGGGAGCTCCTACAATGAGCAGTTCTTC. As protein: CASSFGGSSYNEQFF. Supplemented by reference TRBV5-1 and TRBJ2-1, the full variable domain reads KAGVTQTPRYLIKTRGQQVTLSCSPISGHRSVSWYQQTPGQGLQFLFEYFSETQRNKGNFPGRFSGRQFSNSRSEMNVSTLELGDSALYLCASSFGGSSYNEQFFGPGTRLTVL.

V is TRBV5-4 and J is TRBJ2-2, with D possibly matching TRBD1 (6 bases). CDR3 length: 15 residues. Germline V gene data show CDR1 as SGHNT and CDR2 as YYREEE (reference sequence). V lost 9 bases, J lost 0 bases, and 15 bases lay in between. The CDR3, as DNA: TGTGCCACCACCCCTGGGACAACGAACACCGGGGAGCTGTTTTTT. It specifies CATTPGTTNTGELFF.

This chain connects TRBV27 to TRBJ1-6; D remains ambiguous. The CDR3 loop spans 12 amino acids. Germline assignment: CDR1 MNHEY and CDR2 SMNVEV (reference sequence). V lost 5 bases and J 6 bases, leaving 5 bases between the germline ends. The CDR3 is CASSPFNSPLHF. The CDR3, as DNA: TGTGCCAGCAGTCCATTTAATTCACCCCTCCACTTT.

The CDR3 bases are TGTGCCAGCAGTGAATTCCCCCCGGGGACTAATGAAAAACTGTTTTTT. Protein: CASSEFPPGTNEKLFF. The chain combines TRBV6-1 with TRBJ1-4; D remains ambiguous. Per germline, CDR1 MNHNS and CDR2 SASEGT. The CDR3 runs 16 residues. V gave up 2 bases and J gave up 2 bases, with 12 bases separating them.

This clone was recorded once. V gene TRBV12-5 combines with J gene TRBJ1-1; D not certain. This CDR3 region has 16 residues. V lost 3 bases and J lost 3, with 17 bases in between. Germline CDR1 reads LGHNT; CDR2 reads FRNRAP. The CDR3, as DNA: TGTGCTAGTGGTTTCGGTTACGGACGATCGGACACTGAAGCTTTCTTT. Protein sequence: CASGFGYGRSDTEAFF.

This chain connects TRBV5-1 to TRBJ2-1; no clear D gene. The CDR3 spans 17 residues. Trimming removed 0 bases from V and 10 bases from J, with 23 bases in between. Germline CDR1 reads SGHRS; CDR2 reads YFSETQ. The CDR3 reads CASSLDLTLSLNREQFF. For the CDR3, the DNA is TGCGCCAGCAGCTTGGATCTTACTCTTTCCCTCAATCGGGAGCAGTTCTTC.

The J gene is TRBJ2-3, the V gene TRBV10-3; 9 nucleotides agree with TRBD1. This CDR3 region has 16 residues. V gave up 6 bases and J gave up 0 bases; unmatched junction bases: 7. CDR1 and CDR2 from the germline V gene are ENHRY and SYGVKD. The CDR3 sequence is CAIRTGQGGSTDTQYF. CDR3 nucleotide sequence: TGTGCCATCAGAACGGGACAGGGAGGGAGCACAGATACGCAGTATTTT.

V usage is TRBV13 and J usage is TRBJ1-1, with D unclear. Per the germline V gene, CDR1 is PRHDT and CDR2 is FYEKMQ (reference sequence). The CDR3 totals 13 residues. V gave up 4 bases and J gave up 4 bases, with 10 bases separating them. The CDR3 nucleotides read TGTGCCAGCAGCTCCCTCCGACCCACTGAAGCTTTCTTT. Its protein is CASSSLRPTEAFF.

The chain joins TRBV3-1 (or the pseudogene TRBV3-2) to TRBJ1-2, with 7 bases identical to TRBD1. Germline loops: CDR1 LGHDT, CDR2 YNNKEL (reference sequence). The V and J ends lost 5 bases and 6 bases, in that order; junction bases with no gene match: 9. CDR3 length: 14 residues. The CDR3 protein is CASSYLQGLDGYTF. The CDR3 nucleotides read TGTGCCAGCAGCTATCTACAGGGGTTAGATGGCTACACCTTC.

V and J are TRBV10-2 and TRBJ2-5; possibly TRBD2 for D (6 bases). The germline V gene has CDR1 WSHSY and CDR2 SAAADI. Trimming pared 6 bases from V and 1 base from J, leaving 15 bases between. The CDR3 runs 15 residues. The DNA of the CDR3 is TGCGCCAGCAGATTTATAGGGAGGACCCAAGAGACCCAGTACTTC. This gives the protein CASRFIGRTQETQYF.

This chain links TRBV29-1 with TRBJ2-1; 7 bases match TRBD2. CDR1 is SQVTM, CDR2 ANQGSEA, per germline. This CDR3 has 12 amino acids. V gave up 8 bases and J gave up 5 bases; unmatched junction bases: 6. CDR3 DNA sequence: TGCAGCCACCGGGGAGGGCACAATGAGCAGTTCTTC. Residues: CSHRGGHNEQFF.

As DNA, the CDR3 is TGTGCCAGCACGCCCTGGGGGACTAGCGGGGTCTACGAGCAGTACTTC. Residues: CASTPWGTSGVYEQYF. The chain joins TRBV28 to TRBJ2-7; TRBD2 aligns across 13 bases. Germline lookup yields CDR1 MDHEN and CDR2 SYDVKM. V gave up 7 bases and J gave up 3 bases; unmatched junction bases: 9. CDR3 length: 16 residues.

This chain joins TRBV4-2 and TRBJ1-1; D unclear. V gave up 7 bases and J gave up 1 base, with 13 bases separating them. The CDR3 is 14 residues long. Looked up from germline, CDR1 is LGHNA and CDR2 is YNFKEQ. The CDR3 region is CASNPLRENTEAFF. The CDR3 bases are TGTGCCAGCAACCCCCTGAGGGAGAACACTGAAGCTTTCTTT.

This sequence joins TRBV7-8 and TRBJ1-5; possible D gene TRBD1, 5 bases. The CDR3 is made up of 17 amino acids. Trimming took off 2 bases at V and 1 base at J, with 15 bases between the two ends. Germline V CDR1 and CDR2: SGHVS, FQNEAQ. The CDR3 protein is CASSLRAIQESNQPQHF. For the CDR3, the DNA is TGTGCCAGCAGCTTACGTGCTATACAGGAGAGCAATCAGCCCCAGCATTTT.

The chain is built from TRBV7-9 and TRBJ1-1, with 9 bases identical to TRBD1. The length of the CDR3 is 16 residues. V lost 3 bases, J lost 1 base, and 6 bases stayed unmatched. CDR1 and CDR2 (germline): SEHNR, FQNEAQ (reference sequence). CDR3 protein: CASSLGTGRQNTEAFF. As DNA, the CDR3 is TGTGCCAGCAGCTTGGGGACAGGGCGACAGAACACTGAAGCTTTCTTT.

The V and J genes are TRBV28 and TRBJ2-1; 9 positions match TRBD2. Losses at the gene ends were 1 base for V and 3 bases for J; bases not matched to a gene: 10. The CDR3 has 18 residues. Germline CDR1 reads MDHEN; CDR2 reads SYDVKM. The CDR3 nucleotides are TGTGCCAGCAGTTTATTGGCGGGAGGGCCGGGGCTCTACAATGAGCAGTTCTTC. Protein product: CASSLLAGGPGLYNEQFF.

The genes are TRBV30 and TRBJ1-1; D gene ambiguous. The CDR3 loop spans 13 amino acids. V shed 3 bases and J shed 8 bases, with 16 bases lying between them. Per the germline V gene, CDR1 is GTSNPN and CDR2 is SVGIG (reference sequence). The CDR3 region is CAWSRDSTYEAFF. As DNA, the CDR3 is TGTGCCTGGAGCAGAGATTCGACATACGAAGCTTTCTTT.

CDR3 DNA sequence: TGTGCCACCAGTGATTCGGACAGGGTTCCAGATACGCAGTATTTT. As protein: CATSDSDRVPDTQYF. The chain employs TRBV24-1 and TRBJ2-3; 8 bases align to TRBD1. The CDR3 contains 15 residues. Trimming removed 2 bases from V and 4 bases from J; junction bases left unmatched: 4. Germline V gene sequence: CDR1 KGHDR, CDR2 SFDVKD.

This clone was seen more than once but under ten times. V and J are TRBV19 and TRBJ1-5, with 9 bases aligning to TRBD1. Per the germline V gene, CDR1 is LNHDA and CDR2 is SQIVND (reference sequence). This CDR3 comprises 15 residues. Trimming took 8 bases from V and 5 from J; bases not matched to a gene: 10. The CDR3, as DNA: TGTGCCAGTGGAACCCGACAGGGGGTCCATCAGCCCCAGCATTTT. It codes for CASGTRQGVHQPQHF. Full variable domain (missing parts from reference TRBV19 and TRBJ1-5): DGGITQSPKYLFRKEGQNVTLSCEQNLNHDAMYWYRQDPGQGLRLIYYSQIVNDFQKGDIAEGYSVSREKKESFPLTVTSAQKNPTAFYLCASGTRQGVHQPQHFGDGTRLSIL.

Only one count was recorded for this clone. The chain uses TRBV5-1 and TRBJ2-7; D call uncertain. Germline V gene data show CDR1 as SGHRS and CDR2 as YFSETQ. V dropped 4 bases and J dropped 5 bases, with 19 bases sitting between them. The CDR3 spans 15 residues. CDR3 sequence reads: CASSPVAPPFDEQYF. DNA of the CDR3: TGCGCCAGCAGCCCGGTCGCGCCACCCTTCGACGAGCAGTACTTC.

This rearrangement joins TRBV3-1 (or the pseudogene TRBV3-2) to TRBJ1-6, with a possible D match to TRBD1 (6 bases). Trimming shortened V by 0 bases and J by 14 bases, and 11 bases separated the two germline ends. The CDR3 extends over 13 amino acids. Germline loops: CDR1 LGHDT, CDR2 YNNKEL (reference sequence). The DNA for the CDR3 is TGTGCCAGCAGCCAAGAAGGGGGTTTTACCCTCCACTTT. Translation: CASSQEGGFTLHF.

The chain employs TRBV2 and TRBJ1-1; possible D gene TRBD1, 5 bases. Trimming stripped 5 bases from V and 5 bases from J, with 21 bases between. The CDR3 runs 16 residues. Germline V gene data show CDR1 as SNHLY and CDR2 as FYNNEI. This chain's CDR3 is CASSPHPDRGRTEAFF. The CDR3 nucleotides are TGTGCCAGCAGTCCTCATCCCGATAGGGGTCGGACTGAAGCTTTCTTT.

This clone was recorded only once. V usage is TRBV7-2 and J usage is TRBJ2-1; D remains unclear. This CDR3 comprises 11 residues. Germline lookup yields CDR1 SGHTA and CDR2 FQGNSA. V lost 1 base and J 5 bases, leaving 0 bases between the germline ends. CDR3 sequence (DNA): TGTGCCAGCAGCTTAGACAATGAGCAGTTCTTC. It codes for CASSLDNEQFF.

CDR3: CASSFTLAGGADEQFF. The DNA of the CDR3 is TGCGCCAGCAGCTTCACCCTAGCGGGAGGTGCGGATGAGCAGTTCTTC. The genes are TRBV5-1 and TRBJ2-1; 11 bases map to TRBD2. Per the germline V gene, CDR1 is SGHRS and CDR2 is YFSETQ. V trimming: 2 bases; J trimming: 8 bases; junction bases outside the gene matches: 9. CDR3 length: 16 amino acids. The whole variable domain, remainder taken from reference TRBV5-1 and TRBJ2-1, is KAGVTQTPRYLIKTRGQQVTLSCSPISGHRSVSWYQQTPGQGLQFLFEYFSETQRNKGNFPGRFSGRQFSNSRSEMNVSTLELGDSALYLCASSFTLAGGADEQFFGPGTRLTVL.

Points on this clone: Distinct nucleotide sequences in the sample also encode this CDR3. The chain combines TRBV15 with TRBJ1-2; 7 nucleotides align to TRBD1. The CDR3 sequence is 14 residues long. V lost 3 bases and J lost 8; bases outside the gene matches: 9. The germline CDR1 and CDR2 sequences are LNHNV and YYDKDF (reference sequence). CDR3 region: CATSRITGAWGYTF. Written as DNA, the CDR3 is TGTGCCACCAGCAGGATCACAGGGGCATGGGGCTACACCTTC. The variable domain in full, completed from reference TRBV15 and TRBJ1-2, reads DAMVIQNPRYQVTQFGKPVTLSCSQTLNHNVMYWYQQKSSQAPKLLFHYYDKDFNNEADTPDNFQSRRPNTSFCFLDIRSPGLGDTAMYLCATSRITGAWGYTFGSGTRLTVV.